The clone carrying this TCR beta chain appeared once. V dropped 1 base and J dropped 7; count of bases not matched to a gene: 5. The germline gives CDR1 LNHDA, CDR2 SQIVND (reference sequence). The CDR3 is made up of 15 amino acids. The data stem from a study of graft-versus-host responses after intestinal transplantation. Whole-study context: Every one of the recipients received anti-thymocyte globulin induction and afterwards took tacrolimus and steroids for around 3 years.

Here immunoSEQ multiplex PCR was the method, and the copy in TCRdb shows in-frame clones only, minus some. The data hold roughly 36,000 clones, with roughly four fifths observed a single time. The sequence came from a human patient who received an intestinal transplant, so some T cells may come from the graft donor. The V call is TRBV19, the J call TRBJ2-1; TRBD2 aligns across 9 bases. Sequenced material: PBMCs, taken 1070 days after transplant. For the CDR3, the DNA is TGTGCCAGTAGTATAGGCGGGGGGGCTTCTAATGAGCAGTTCTTC. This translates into CASSIGGGASNEQFF.